The sequence of this TCR beta chain was determined in a study of blood T cell repertoires in COVID-19. Study in general: Italy, Spain and the United States were the sources of the convalescent and acute COVID-19 samples. In each case, the material was cDNA or gDNA derived from T cells, B-cell-depleted T cells, or PBMCs.

J gave up 8 bases and V 4 bases, and 12 bases lay outside the gene matches. This CDR3 has 15 amino acids. The V gene's germline CDR1 is SGDLS and CDR2 YYNGEE. Per the authors' pipeline: Researchers report that nucleated cell counts were estimated from reference gene primer amplification. Clones were sequenced by immunoSEQ multiplex PCR, and TCRdb holds only the in-frame ones, with some missing. V and J calls and clone size follow that table, whereas D and trimming were derived from the DNA. In the table there are around 150,000 clones, around 84% of which are singletons. This clonotype originated in a man aged 40-49 years who had recovered from COVID-19. The sample consisted of PBMCs or T cells enriched from blood (not recorded which). The chain recombines TRBV9 with TRBJ2-1; 7 nucleotides agree with TRBD2. The DNA for the CDR3 is TGTGCCAGCAGCCCACGACTAGCCCGGGACGATGAGCAGTTCTTC. It encodes CASSPRLARDDEQFF.